The clone carrying this T cell receptor beta chain was observed a handful of times. What it binds is unknown. The data stem from a study of graft-versus-host responses after intestinal transplantation. Study-level information: Transplant types were multivisceral, liver-intestinal, or isolated intestinal. For two to three years after anti-thymocyte globulin induction, all recipients took tacrolimus and steroids. Study outcomes and limitations: Where graft-donor T cell macrochimerism was present, patients had high graft-versus-host to host-versus-graft clonal ratios in allografts. Ileal or blood samples showed some GvH clones first, and such clones were also found in recipient marrow.

This CDR3 is built from 15 residues. V lost 2 bases to trimming and J lost 0 bases, with 10 bases between them. Germline values: CDR1 MNHEY, CDR2 SVGAGI. The data were produced by immunoSEQ multiplex PCR, yet TCRdb's version contains in-frame clones alone and is incomplete. The sample has fewer than 110,000 clones, over 80% seen once. The chain employs TRBV6-5 and TRBJ1-1; D call uncertain. The receptor's source is a human donor who was the organ donor for an intestinal transplant. The input for sequencing was unstimulated CD4+ T cells sorted from spleen or lymph node cells, taken before transplant. The CDR3 protein is CASSYARGLNTEAFF. As DNA, the CDR3 is TGTGCCAGCAGTTACGCCCGGGGTTTGAACACTGAAGCTTTCTTT.